The clone carrying this T cell receptor beta chain has at least ten counts. The antigen is not known. Amplification of TCR beta CDR3 regions used RNA as the template. Researchers ran a first-round RT-PCR on the TCR CDR3 using the HTBI primer set. TCRdb fed the multiplex PCR reads into MiXCR, producing one record per CDR3 protein. The table has fewer than 350,000 distinct CDR3 sequences, about an eighth seen once. Germline CDR1 reads ENHRY; CDR2 reads SYGVKD. V was shortened by 2 bases and J by 4 bases, with 9 bases between the two germline ends. The CDR3 has 14 amino acids. This sample was taken from a study of T cells in Graves' hyperthyroidism and ophthalmopathy. Criteria for exclusion of patients were uncontrolled infection, other autoimmune disease, pregnancy or lactation. Fresh peripheral blood, 10 ml, was the source of the PBMCs. Notes on the study in general: Ophthalmopathy, as predicted by the model, came a median approximately 6.5 months after the prediction.

The TCR sequence derives from a woman between 25 and 40 years old with Graves' hyperthyroidism that later progressed to Graves' ophthalmopathy. The sequencing sample was made of blood. The chain has TRBV10-3 and TRBJ2-1; possibly TRBD1 for D (6 bases). The CDR3 nucleotides read TGTGCCATCAGTGAGACGGACAGTTACAATGAGCAGTTCTTC. Translation gives CAISETDSYNEQFF.